The present TCR beta chain was sequenced within a study of PD-1 blockade in classical Hodgkin lymphoma. TCRdb's copy holds only in-frame clones and misses some; the assay was immunoSEQ multiplex PCR. The sample yields 25,000 to 35,000 clones, 72% seen once. CDR1 is SGHNT, CDR2 YENEEA, per germline. V lost 4 bases, J lost 4 bases, and 13 bases lay in between. The CDR3 contains 15 residues. Time point of the sample: cycle 4 day 1 (C4D1), after more than five weeks of nivolumab. Each patient's relapse followed autologous stem cell transplantation, and brentuximab vedotin exposure varied. J is TRBJ2-2 and V is TRBV11-3; D gene unclear. The specimen was peripheral blood mononuclear cells (PBMCs), collected before the fourth cycle of nivolumab. The source is a human donor with classical Hodgkin lymphoma. The DNA of the CDR3 is TGTGCCAGCAGCTCAACTGGCGCAACCACCGGGGAGCTGTTTTTT. It is translated as CASSSTGATTGELFF.